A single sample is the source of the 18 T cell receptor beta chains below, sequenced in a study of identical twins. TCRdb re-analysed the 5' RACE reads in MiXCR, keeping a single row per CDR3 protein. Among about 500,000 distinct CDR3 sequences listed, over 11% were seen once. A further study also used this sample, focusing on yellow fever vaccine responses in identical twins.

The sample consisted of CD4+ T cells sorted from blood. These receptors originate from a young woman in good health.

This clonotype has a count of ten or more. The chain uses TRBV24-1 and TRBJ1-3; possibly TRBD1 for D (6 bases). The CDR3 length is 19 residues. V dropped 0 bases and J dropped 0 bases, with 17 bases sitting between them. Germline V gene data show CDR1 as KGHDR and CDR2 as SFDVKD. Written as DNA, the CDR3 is TGTGCCACCAGTGATTTGCAATTCAGGGGTCTTCACTCTGGAAACACCATATATTTT. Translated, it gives CATSDLQFRGLHSGNTIYF.

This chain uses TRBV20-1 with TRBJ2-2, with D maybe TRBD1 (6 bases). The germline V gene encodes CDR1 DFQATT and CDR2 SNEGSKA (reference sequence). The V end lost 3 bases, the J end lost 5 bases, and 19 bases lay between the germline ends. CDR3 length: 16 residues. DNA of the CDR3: TGCAGTGCTAGGAAACAGGGTGGTGTTAGAACCGGGGAGCTGTTTTTT. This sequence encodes CSARKQGGVRTGELFF.

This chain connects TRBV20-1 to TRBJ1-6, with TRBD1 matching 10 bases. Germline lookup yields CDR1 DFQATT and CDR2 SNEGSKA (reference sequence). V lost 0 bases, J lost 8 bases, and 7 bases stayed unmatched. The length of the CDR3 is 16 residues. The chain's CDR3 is CSARDFGTGDHSPLHF. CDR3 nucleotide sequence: TGCAGTGCTAGAGATTTTGGGACAGGGGATCATTCACCCCTCCACTTT.

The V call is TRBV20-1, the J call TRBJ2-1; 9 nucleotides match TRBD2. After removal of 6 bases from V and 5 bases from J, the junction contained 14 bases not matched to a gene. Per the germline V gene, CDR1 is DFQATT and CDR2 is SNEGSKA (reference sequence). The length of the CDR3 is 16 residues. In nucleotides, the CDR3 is TGCAGTGCCGGGGGGGGGGTAGCGGGAGATAACAATGAGCAGTTCTTC. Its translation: CSAGGGVAGDNNEQFF.

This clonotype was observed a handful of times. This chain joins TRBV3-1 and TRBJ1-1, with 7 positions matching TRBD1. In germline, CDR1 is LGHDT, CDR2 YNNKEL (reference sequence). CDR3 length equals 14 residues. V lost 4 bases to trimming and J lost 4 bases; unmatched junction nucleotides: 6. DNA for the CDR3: TGTGCCAGCAGCCGCAGACAGGGTGTCACTGAAGCTTTCTTT. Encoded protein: CASSRRQGVTEAFF.

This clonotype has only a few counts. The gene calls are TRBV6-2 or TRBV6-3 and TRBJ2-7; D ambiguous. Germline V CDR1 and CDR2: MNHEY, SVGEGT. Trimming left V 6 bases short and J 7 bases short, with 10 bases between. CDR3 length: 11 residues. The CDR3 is CASSDFGEQYF. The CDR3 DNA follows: TGTGCCAGCAGCGATTTTGGGGAGCAGTACTTC.

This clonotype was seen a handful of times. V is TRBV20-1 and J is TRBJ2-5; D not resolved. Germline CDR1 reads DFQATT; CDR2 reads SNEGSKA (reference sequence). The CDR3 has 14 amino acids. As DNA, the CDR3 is TGCAGCGCTGATGGTCAGATTTCGCAAGAGACCCAGTACTTC. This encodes CSADGQISQETQYF.

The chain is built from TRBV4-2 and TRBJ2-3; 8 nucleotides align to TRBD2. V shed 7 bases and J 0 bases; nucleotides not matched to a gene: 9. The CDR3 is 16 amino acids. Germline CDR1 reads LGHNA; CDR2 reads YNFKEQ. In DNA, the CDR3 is TGTGCCAGCACCCTTGGCAGCGGGAGAAGCACAGATACGCAGTATTTT. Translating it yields CASTLGSGRSTDTQYF.

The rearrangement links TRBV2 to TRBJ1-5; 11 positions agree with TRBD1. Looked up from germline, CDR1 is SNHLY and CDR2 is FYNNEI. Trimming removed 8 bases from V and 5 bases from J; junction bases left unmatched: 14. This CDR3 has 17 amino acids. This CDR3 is CASYSEPDRGLHQPQHF. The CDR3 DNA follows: TGTGCCAGCTATTCGGAACCGGACAGGGGGCTTCATCAGCCCCAGCATTTT.

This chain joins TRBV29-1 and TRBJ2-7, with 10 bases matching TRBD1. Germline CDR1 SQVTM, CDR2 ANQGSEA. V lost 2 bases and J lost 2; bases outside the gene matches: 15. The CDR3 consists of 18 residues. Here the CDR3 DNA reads TGCAGCGTTGAAACGGCCGGGACAGGGGCCCGAAAGCCCTACGAGCAGTACTTC. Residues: CSVETAGTGARKPYEQYF.

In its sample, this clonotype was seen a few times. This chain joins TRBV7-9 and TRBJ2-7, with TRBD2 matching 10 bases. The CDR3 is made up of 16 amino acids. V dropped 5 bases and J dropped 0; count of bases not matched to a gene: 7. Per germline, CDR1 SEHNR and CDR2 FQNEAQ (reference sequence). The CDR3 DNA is TGTGCCAGCAGCATGTTAGCGGGAGGACGCTCCTACGAGCAGTACTTC. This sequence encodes CASSMLAGGRSYEQYF.

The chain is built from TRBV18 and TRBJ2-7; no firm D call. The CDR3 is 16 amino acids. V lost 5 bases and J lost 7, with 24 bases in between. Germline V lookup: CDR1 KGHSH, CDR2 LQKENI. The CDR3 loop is CASSTVLFSVSSEQYF. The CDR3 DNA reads TGTGCCAGCTCAACAGTACTATTCTCGGTGTCTAGTGAGCAGTACTTC.

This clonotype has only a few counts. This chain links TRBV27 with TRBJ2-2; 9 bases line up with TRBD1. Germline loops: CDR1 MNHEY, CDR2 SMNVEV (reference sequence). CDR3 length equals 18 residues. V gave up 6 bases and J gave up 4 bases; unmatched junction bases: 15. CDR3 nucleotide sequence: TGTGCCAGCAGCCCCAAGCCCTACAGGGGGCAAAGCACCGGGGAGCTGTTTTTT. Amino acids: CASSPKPYRGQSTGELFF.

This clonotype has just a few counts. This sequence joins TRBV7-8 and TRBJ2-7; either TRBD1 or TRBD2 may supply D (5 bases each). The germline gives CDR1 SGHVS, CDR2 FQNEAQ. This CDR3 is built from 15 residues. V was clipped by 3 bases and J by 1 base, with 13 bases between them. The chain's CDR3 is CASSFTREGSYEQYF. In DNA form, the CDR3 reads TGTGCCAGCAGCTTTACCCGAGAGGGGTCCTACGAGCAGTACTTC.

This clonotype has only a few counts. The CDR3 DNA follows: TGCAGTGCTAGAGAGTTACTAGCGGGGTACACAGATACGCAGTATTTT. It translates to CSARELLAGYTDTQYF. The J gene is TRBJ2-3, the V gene TRBV20-1; 10 bases map to TRBD2. The V segment lost 0 bases and the J segment 2 bases; nucleotides outside the gene matches: 5. Looked up from germline, CDR1 is DFQATT and CDR2 is SNEGSKA (reference sequence). The CDR3 consists of 16 residues.

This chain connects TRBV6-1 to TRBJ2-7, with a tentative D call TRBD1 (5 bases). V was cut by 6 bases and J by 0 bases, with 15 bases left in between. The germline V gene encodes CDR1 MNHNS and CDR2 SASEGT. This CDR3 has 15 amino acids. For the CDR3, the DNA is TGTGCCAGCAGGCAGGGCGGTACGGCCTCCTACGAGCAGTACTTC. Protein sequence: CASRQGGTASYEQYF.

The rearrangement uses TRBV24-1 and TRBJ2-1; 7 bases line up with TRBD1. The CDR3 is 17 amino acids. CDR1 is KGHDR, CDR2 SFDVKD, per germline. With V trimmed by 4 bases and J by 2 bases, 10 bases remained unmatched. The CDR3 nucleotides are TGTGCCACCAGTGACCCAGGACAGGTCGAACCCTACAATGAGCAGTTCTTC. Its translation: CATSDPGQVEPYNEQFF.

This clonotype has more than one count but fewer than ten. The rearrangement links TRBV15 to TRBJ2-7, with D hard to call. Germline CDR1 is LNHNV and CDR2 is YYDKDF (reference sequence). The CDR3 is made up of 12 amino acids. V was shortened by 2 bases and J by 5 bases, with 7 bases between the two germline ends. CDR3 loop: CATSRYPDEQYF. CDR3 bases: TGTGCCACCAGCAGATATCCTGACGAGCAGTACTTC.